The 27 T cell receptor beta chains listed next were all sequenced from one sample in a study of blood T cell repertoires in COVID-19. Only in-frame clones appear in the TCRdb table, and some are missing; sequencing was by immunoSEQ multiplex PCR. The sample holds 200,000 to 250,000 clones, roughly four fifths seen once. The sample consisted of PBMCs or T cells enriched from blood (not recorded which). The origin of the receptors is a man aged 55 to 70 who had recovered from COVID-19.

V and J are TRBV6-5 and TRBJ1-2; 7 bases match TRBD1. V shed 5 bases, J shed 5 bases, and the junction held 11 bases outside the gene matches. This CDR3 has 15 residues. Germline CDR1 is MNHEY and CDR2 is SVGAGI. The CDR3 is CASSMVPDRAYGYTF. CDR3 nucleotide sequence: TGTGCCAGCAGTATGGTCCCCGACAGGGCGTATGGCTACACCTTC.

This sequence joins TRBV19 and TRBJ1-5; tentatively, D is TRBD1 (5 bases). The CDR3 is 16 amino acids. The V and J ends lost 5 bases and 4 bases respectively, with 18 bases between them. CDR1 is LNHDA, CDR2 SQIVND, per germline (reference sequence). DNA for the CDR3: TGTGCCAGTAGTGCACCCGGGGGGGGAAGGAATCAGCCCCAGCATTTT. Its protein product is CASSAPGGGRNQPQHF.

This clone has just one count. The rearrangement uses TRBV25-1 and TRBJ1-3, with a weak D call TRBD1 (6 bases). V shed 6 bases and J shed 1 base, with 10 bases lying between them. The CDR3 contains 14 residues. Germline CDR1 is MGHDK and CDR2 is SYGVNS. In DNA, the CDR3 is TGTGCCAGCAGGGGGGCCGGGTCTGGAAACACCATATATTTT. It codes for CASRGAGSGNTIYF.

The V and J genes are TRBV6-6 and TRBJ2-7, with 7 nucleotides matching TRBD1. Trimming removed 8 bases from V and 0 bases from J; junction bases left unmatched: 4. This CDR3 is built from 13 residues. CDR1 and CDR2 from the germline V gene are MNHNY and SVGAGI (reference sequence). The CDR3 region is CASVGQNSYEQYF. DNA for the CDR3: TGTGCCAGCGTGGGACAGAACTCCTACGAGCAGTACTTC.

This rearrangement joins TRBV27 to TRBJ2-2; 7 nucleotides agree with TRBD1. This CDR3 region has 15 residues. Looked up from germline, CDR1 is MNHEY and CDR2 is SMNVEV (reference sequence). Unmatched junction bases numbered 8, after V lost 4 bases and J lost 6 bases. CDR3 coding DNA: TGTGCCAGCAGTTATGGGCAGGGGGACGCCGGGGAGCTGTTTTTT. This sequence encodes CASSYGQGDAGELFF.

The chain carries TRBV4-2 and TRBJ2-2; TRBD1 agrees at 7 bases. The CDR3 is 14 amino acids. CDR1 LGHNA and CDR2 YNFKEQ come from the germline V gene. Trimming took 4 bases from V and 7 from J; bases not matched to a gene: 6. The DNA of the CDR3 is TGTGCCAGCAGCCGAGACAGGGTTCACGGGGAGCTGTTTTTT. As protein: CASSRDRVHGELFF.

Written as DNA, the CDR3 is TGTGCCAGTAGTATAAGGCATAGGGGGGGCGGAGGAGAGACCCAGTACTTC. Translating gives CASSIRHRGGGGETQYF. V is TRBV19 and J is TRBJ2-5; D is perhaps TRBD2 (7 bases). Between the trimmed V and J ends, which lost 2 bases and 4 bases, there was a span of 20 bases. The CDR3 consists of 17 residues. Germline V gene data show CDR1 as LNHDA and CDR2 as SQIVND (reference sequence).

V gene TRBV6-5 combines with J gene TRBJ1-4, with 7 bases matching TRBD1. In germline, CDR1 is MNHEY, CDR2 SVGAGI. There are 14 residues in the CDR3. The V and J ends lost 6 bases and 8 bases, in that order; junction bases with no gene match: 9. CDR3 loop: CASRSPGGVEKLFF. CDR3 nucleotides: TGTGCCAGCAGGTCCCCAGGGGGTGTCGAAAAACTGTTTTTT.

The V gene is TRBV28, the J gene TRBJ1-2, with no clear D. Trimming pared 4 bases from V and 7 bases from J, leaving 7 bases between. CDR1 is MDHEN, CDR2 SYDVKM, per germline. The length of the CDR3 is 11 residues. The CDR3 coding sequence is TGTGCCAGCAGTTCCTCCCCTGGCTACACCTTC. Translating gives CASSSSPGYTF.

The V gene is TRBV6-5, the J gene TRBJ1-3; a weak D match, TRBD1 (5 bases). The CDR3 loop spans 15 amino acids. Deletions cut 6 bases from V and 0 bases from J, with 12 bases between. The V gene's germline CDR1 is MNHEY and CDR2 SVGAGI. The DNA for the CDR3 is TGTGCCAGCAGAGACAAGGGGATCTCTGGAAACACCATATATTTT. Translation gives CASRDKGISGNTIYF.

J is TRBJ1-1 and V is TRBV19; possibly TRBD1 for D (5 bases). Germline CDR1 is LNHDA and CDR2 is SQIVND (reference sequence). Trimming pared 5 bases from V and 1 base from J, leaving 8 bases between. This CDR3 is 13 amino acids long. The CDR3 reads CASSATANTEAFF. As DNA, the CDR3 is TGTGCCAGTAGTGCGACAGCGAACACTGAAGCTTTCTTT.

The gene calls are TRBV19 and TRBJ2-7; 7 bases align to TRBD1. V lost 7 bases, J lost 2 bases, and 8 bases stayed unmatched. The CDR3 has 14 amino acids. Germline loops: CDR1 LNHDA, CDR2 SQIVND (reference sequence). The CDR3 loop reads CASTLTGNTYEQYF. DNA for the CDR3: TGTGCCAGTACGCTGACAGGGAACACCTACGAGCAGTACTTC.

The rearrangement joins TRBV29-1 to TRBJ2-7; a weak D match, TRBD1 (6 bases). V was trimmed by 6 bases and J by 3 bases, leaving 15 bases between them. Germline V CDR1 and CDR2: SQVTM, ANQGSEA. The CDR3 has 13 amino acids. The CDR3 nucleotides read TGCAGCGTGGGCTGGGACACAGTCTACGAGCAGTACTTC. Protein: CSVGWDTVYEQYF.

The chain joins TRBV4-3 to TRBJ1-5; no firm D call. The CDR3 is 15 amino acids. CDR1 LGHNA and CDR2 YSLEER come from the germline V gene. Trimming removed 3 bases at V and 4 bases at J, with 13 bases between. DNA of the CDR3: TGCGCCAGCAGCCAGGACCGGGGTTGGAATCAGCCCCAGCATTTT. This sequence encodes CASSQDRGWNQPQHF.

V and J are TRBV2 and TRBJ1-6, with D perhaps matching TRBD1 (6 bases). This CDR3 region has 15 residues. CDR1 and CDR2 from the germline V gene are SNHLY and FYNNEI. Trimming pared 5 bases from V and 8 bases from J, leaving 16 bases between. The CDR3 nucleotides read TGTGCCAGCAGTACTGGACAGTACTGGGATTCACCCCTCCACTTT. Residues: CASSTGQYWDSPLHF.

The chain links TRBV4-1 to TRBJ2-5, with D perhaps TRBD1 (5 bases). Germline CDR1 and CDR2: MGHRA and YSYEKL. Trimming removed 0 bases at V and 2 bases at J, with 10 bases between. CDR3 length: 15 residues. CDR3 nucleotides: TGCGCCAGCAGCCAAGATTCGACAGAGCAAGAGACCCAGTACTTC. Translating gives CASSQDSTEQETQYF.

This clone was recorded a few times. V gene TRBV7-9 combines with J gene TRBJ1-1; D gene ambiguous. With 5 bases removed from V and 6 bases from J, the gap between germline ends came to 13 bases. In germline, CDR1 is SEHNR, CDR2 FQNEAQ (reference sequence). The CDR3 runs 13 residues. CDR3 amino acids: CASSQTVSPEAFF. CDR3 nucleotide sequence: TGTGCCAGCAGCCAAACCGTGAGTCCTGAAGCTTTCTTT.

The chain joins TRBV4-3 to TRBJ2-7; 7 positions match TRBD2. Germline CDR1 is LGHNA and CDR2 is YSLEER. The CDR3 runs 15 residues. The ends lost 0 bases at V and 3 bases at J; junction bases unmatched: 5. The CDR3: CASSQDPGGDYEQYF. In DNA, the CDR3 is TGCGCCAGCAGCCAAGATCCGGGGGGAGACTACGAGCAGTACTTC.

The genes are TRBV13 and TRBJ2-1; TRBD1 aligns across 9 bases. The CDR3 is 13 residues long. J lost 6 bases, V lost 8 bases, and 5 bases had no gene match. Germline CDR1 PRHDT, CDR2 FYEKMQ (reference sequence). CDR3 region: CASGLTGGNEQFF. The CDR3 coding sequence is TGTGCCAGCGGACTGACAGGGGGCAATGAGCAGTTCTTC.

The chain uses TRBV19 and TRBJ2-3, with 9 bases aligning to TRBD2. The CDR3 is 14 amino acids. V shed 8 bases and J 2 bases; nucleotides not matched to a gene: 5. The germline CDR1 and CDR2 sequences are LNHDA and SQIVND (reference sequence). CDR3 DNA: TGTGCCAGTTCGACTAGCGGCCACACAGATACGCAGTATTTT. This gives the protein CASSTSGHTDTQYF. The entire variable domain, with the rest obtained from reference TRBV19 and TRBJ2-3, is as follows: DGGITQSPKYLFRKEGQNVTLSCEQNLNHDAMYWYRQDPGQGLRLIYYSQIVNDFQKGDIAEGYSVSREKKESFPLTVTSAQKNPTAFYLCASSTSGHTDTQYFGPGTRLTVL.

This clone came up a few times. The rearrangement links TRBV19 to TRBJ1-5; TRBD1 aligns across 7 bases. Trimming at V came to 3 bases and at J to 7 bases, leaving 9 bases not matched to a gene. The CDR3 totals 15 residues. Per germline, CDR1 LNHDA and CDR2 SQIVND (reference sequence). In DNA, the CDR3 is TGTGCCAGTAGTATTTTGACAGGGCAAGGGCAGCCCCAGCATTTT. Its translation is CASSILTGQGQPQHF.

V gene TRBV6-2 or TRBV6-3 combines with J gene TRBJ2-7, with 15 nucleotides matching TRBD2. The V gene end was trimmed by 5 bases and the J gene end by 6 bases; junction bases not matched to a gene: 8. The CDR3 contains 16 residues. The germline V gene encodes CDR1 MNHEY and CDR2 SVGEGT. CDR3 protein: CASSRGGLAGGGEQYF. The CDR3, as DNA: TGTGCCAGCAGTCGTGGGGGACTAGCGGGGGGCGGCGAGCAGTACTTC.

The V call is TRBV19, the J call TRBJ1-4, with D possibly matching TRBD1 (6 bases). CDR3 length: 17 amino acids. The germline V gene encodes CDR1 LNHDA and CDR2 SQIVND (reference sequence). With 2 bases removed from V and 0 bases from J, the gap between germline ends came to 13 bases. The CDR3 here is CASSISRTVTTNEKLFF. As DNA, the CDR3 is TGTGCCAGTAGTATATCTCGGACAGTCACAACTAATGAAAAACTGTTTTTT.

This clone is a singleton in its sample. This chain links TRBV27 with TRBJ1-1, with D possibly TRBD1 on 5 matching bases. Germline CDR1 is MNHEY and CDR2 is SMNVEV (reference sequence). The CDR3 covers 13 residues. V lost 5 bases and J 5 bases, leaving 12 bases between the germline ends. The CDR3: CASSPRTTTEAFF. For the CDR3, the DNA is TGTGCCAGCAGTCCCCGGACAACGACTGAAGCTTTCTTT.

V usage is TRBV3-1 (or the pseudogene TRBV3-2) and J usage is TRBJ1-2, with D tentatively TRBD1 (5 bases). V lost 4 bases to trimming and J lost 6 bases, with 12 bases between them. The germline CDR1 and CDR2 sequences are LGHDT and YNNKEL (reference sequence). The CDR3 is 13 residues long. In DNA form, the CDR3 reads TGTGCCAGCAGCCCCCGGGGGGTTCATGGCTACACCTTC. Its translation: CASSPRGVHGYTF.

This clone was seen a handful of times. J is TRBJ1-5 and V is TRBV10-3; TRBD1 matches at 10 bases. Germline CDR1 is ENHRY and CDR2 is SYGVKD. The length of the CDR3 is 15 residues. V lost 0 bases to trimming and J lost 5 bases; unmatched junction nucleotides: 1. CDR3 sequence reads: CAISESTGGDQPQHF. The CDR3 nucleotides read TGTGCCATCAGTGAGTCGACAGGGGGCGATCAGCCCCAGCATTTT.

The chain couples TRBV25-1 to TRBJ2-2, with 7 bases matching TRBD2. This CDR3 comprises 14 residues. Germline V gene sequence: CDR1 MGHDK, CDR2 SYGVNS. Trimming removed 7 bases from V and 7 bases from J; junction bases left unmatched: 9. The CDR3 region is CASTNSGGNGELFF. The DNA for the CDR3 is TGTGCCAGCACTAATTCGGGGGGTAACGGGGAGCTGTTTTTT.